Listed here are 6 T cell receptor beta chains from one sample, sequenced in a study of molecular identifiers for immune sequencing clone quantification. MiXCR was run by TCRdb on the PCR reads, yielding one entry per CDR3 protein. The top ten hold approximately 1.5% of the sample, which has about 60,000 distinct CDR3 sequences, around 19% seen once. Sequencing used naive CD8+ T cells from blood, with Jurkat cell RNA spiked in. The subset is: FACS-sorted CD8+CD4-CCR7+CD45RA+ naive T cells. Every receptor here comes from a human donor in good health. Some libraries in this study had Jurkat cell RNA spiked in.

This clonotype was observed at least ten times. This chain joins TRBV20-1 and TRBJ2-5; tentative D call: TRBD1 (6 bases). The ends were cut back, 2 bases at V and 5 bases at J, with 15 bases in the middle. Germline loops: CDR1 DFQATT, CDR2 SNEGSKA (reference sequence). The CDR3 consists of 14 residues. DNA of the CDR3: TGCAGTGCTAGACACAGGGAAACCGAGGAGACCCAGTACTTC. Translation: CSARHRETEETQYF.

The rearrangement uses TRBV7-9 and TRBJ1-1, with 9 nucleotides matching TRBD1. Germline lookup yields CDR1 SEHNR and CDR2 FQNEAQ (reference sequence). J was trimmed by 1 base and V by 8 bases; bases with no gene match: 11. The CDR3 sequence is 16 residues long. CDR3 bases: TGTGCCAGCCTACCCTGGGACAGGGTAAGGAACACTGAAGCTTTCTTT. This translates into CASLPWDRVRNTEAFF.

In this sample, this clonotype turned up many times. The CDR3 DNA is TGTGCCAGCAGTTACTCGAGACTAGCGGCCCTGTACCAAGAGACCCAGTACTTC. As protein: CASSYSRLAALYQETQYF. The gene calls are TRBV6-2 or TRBV6-3 and TRBJ2-5; 9 bases align to TRBD2. V lost 0 bases and J lost 0; bases outside the gene matches: 8. The CDR3 spans 18 residues. CDR1 and CDR2 (germline): MNHEY, SVGEGT.

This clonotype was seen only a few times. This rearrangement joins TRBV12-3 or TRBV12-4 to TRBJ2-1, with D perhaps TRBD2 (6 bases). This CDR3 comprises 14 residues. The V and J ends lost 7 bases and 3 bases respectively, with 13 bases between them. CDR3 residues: CASTSEGLYNEQFF. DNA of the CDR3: TGTGCCAGCACCTCAGAGGGACTCTACAATGAGCAGTTCTTC.

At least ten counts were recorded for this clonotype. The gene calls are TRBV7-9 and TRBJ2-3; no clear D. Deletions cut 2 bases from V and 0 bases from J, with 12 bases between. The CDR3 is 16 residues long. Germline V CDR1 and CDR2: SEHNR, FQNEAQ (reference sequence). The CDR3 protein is CASSLTRTLSTDTQYF. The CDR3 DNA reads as TGTGCCAGCAGCTTAACCCGGACCCTTAGCACAGATACGCAGTATTTT.

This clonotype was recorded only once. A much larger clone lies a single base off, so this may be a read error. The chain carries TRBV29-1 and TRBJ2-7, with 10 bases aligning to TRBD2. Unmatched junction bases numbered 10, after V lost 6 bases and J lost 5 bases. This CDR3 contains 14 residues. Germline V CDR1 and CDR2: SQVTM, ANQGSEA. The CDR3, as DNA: TGCAGCGTCTCAGCGGGAGGGCTAGCCCACGAGCAGTACTTC. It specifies CSVSAGGLAHEQYF.